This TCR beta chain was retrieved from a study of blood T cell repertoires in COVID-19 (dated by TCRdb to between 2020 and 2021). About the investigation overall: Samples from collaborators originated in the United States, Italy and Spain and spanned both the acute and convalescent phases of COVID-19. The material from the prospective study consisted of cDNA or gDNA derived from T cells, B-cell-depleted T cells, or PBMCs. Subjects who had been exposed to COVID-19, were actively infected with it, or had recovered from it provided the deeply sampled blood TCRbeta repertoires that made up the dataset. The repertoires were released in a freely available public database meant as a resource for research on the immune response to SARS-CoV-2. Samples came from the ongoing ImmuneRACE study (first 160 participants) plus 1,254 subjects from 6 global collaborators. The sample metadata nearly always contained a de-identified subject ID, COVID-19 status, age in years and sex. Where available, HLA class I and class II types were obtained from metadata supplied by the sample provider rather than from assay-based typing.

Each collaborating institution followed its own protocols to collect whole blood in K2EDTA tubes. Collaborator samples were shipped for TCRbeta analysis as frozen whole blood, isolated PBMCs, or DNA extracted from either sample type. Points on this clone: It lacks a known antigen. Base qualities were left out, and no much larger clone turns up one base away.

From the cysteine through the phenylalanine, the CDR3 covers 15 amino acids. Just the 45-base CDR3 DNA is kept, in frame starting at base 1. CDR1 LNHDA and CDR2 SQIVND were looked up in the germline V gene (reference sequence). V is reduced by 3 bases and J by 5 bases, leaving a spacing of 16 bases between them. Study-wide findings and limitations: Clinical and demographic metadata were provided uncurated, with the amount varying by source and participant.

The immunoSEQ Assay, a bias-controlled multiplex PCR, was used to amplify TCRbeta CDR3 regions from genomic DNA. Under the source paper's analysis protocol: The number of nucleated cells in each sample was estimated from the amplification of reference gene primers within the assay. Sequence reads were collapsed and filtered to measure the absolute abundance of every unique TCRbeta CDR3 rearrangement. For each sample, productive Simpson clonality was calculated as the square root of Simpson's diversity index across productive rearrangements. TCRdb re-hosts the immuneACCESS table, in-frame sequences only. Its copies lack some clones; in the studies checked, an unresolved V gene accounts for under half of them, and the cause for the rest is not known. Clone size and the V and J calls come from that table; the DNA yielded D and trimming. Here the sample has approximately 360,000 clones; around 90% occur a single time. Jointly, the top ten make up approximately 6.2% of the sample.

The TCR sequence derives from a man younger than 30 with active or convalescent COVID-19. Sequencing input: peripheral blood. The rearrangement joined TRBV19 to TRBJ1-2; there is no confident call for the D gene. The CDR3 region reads CASSIGGTYLYGYTF. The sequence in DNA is TGTGCCAGTAGTATCGGCGGCACATACCTTTATGGCTACACCTTC.